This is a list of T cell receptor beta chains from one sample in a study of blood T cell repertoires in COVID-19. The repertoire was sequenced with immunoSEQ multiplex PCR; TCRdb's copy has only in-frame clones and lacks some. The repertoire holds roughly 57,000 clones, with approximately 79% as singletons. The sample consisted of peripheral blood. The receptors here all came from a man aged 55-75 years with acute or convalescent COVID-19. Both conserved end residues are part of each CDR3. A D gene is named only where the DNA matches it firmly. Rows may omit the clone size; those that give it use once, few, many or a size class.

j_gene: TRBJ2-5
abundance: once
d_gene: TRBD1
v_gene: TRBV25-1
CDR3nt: TGTGCCAGCAGTGATCCCTACAGGGGCGCTGGAGAGACCCAGTACTTC
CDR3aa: CASSDPYRGAGETQYF

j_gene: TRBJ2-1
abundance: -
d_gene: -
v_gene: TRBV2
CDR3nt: TGTGCCAGCAGTGGGTGGGCGGGCTACAATGAGCAGTTCTTC
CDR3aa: CASSGWAGYNEQFF

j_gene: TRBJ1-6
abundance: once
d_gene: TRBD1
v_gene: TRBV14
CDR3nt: TGTGCCAGCAGCCAAGGAGGGGGCATGGCTGGGAATTCACCCCTCCACTTT
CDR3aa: CASSQGGGMAGNSPLHF

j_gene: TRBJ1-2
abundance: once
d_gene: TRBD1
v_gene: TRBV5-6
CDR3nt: TGTGCCAGCAGCACCCCGGGACAGGGGGCGGATGGCTACACCTTC
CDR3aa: CASSTPGQGADGYTF

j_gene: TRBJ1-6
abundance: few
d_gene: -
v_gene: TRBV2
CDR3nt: TGTGCCAGCAGTGAGCCAGGTACCTCCTATAATTCACCCCTCCACTTT
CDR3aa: CASSEPGTSYNSPLHF

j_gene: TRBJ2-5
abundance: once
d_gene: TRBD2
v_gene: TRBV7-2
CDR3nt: TGTGCCAGCAGCTTATCTTCTAGCGGAGTAGAGACCCAGTACTTC
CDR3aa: CASSLSSSGVETQYF

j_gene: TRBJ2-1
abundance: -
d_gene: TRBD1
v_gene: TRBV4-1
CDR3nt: TGCGCCAGCAGCCCCCGGACAGGGGAAAATGAGCAGTTCTTC
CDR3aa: CASSPRTGENEQFF

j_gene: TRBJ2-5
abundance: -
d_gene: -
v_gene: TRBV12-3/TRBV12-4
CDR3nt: TGTGCCAGCAGTTTTGACTACCGAGAGACCCAGTACTTC
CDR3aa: CASSFDYRETQYF

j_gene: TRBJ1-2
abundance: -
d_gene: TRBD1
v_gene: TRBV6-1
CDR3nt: TGTGCCAGCAGTGAAGCCGGGACAGCTTCCTATGGCTACACCTTC
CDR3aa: CASSEAGTASYGYTF

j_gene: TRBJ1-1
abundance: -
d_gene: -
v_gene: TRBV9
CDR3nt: TGTGCCAGCAGCGCCGCAGGGACTGAAGCTTTCTTT
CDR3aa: CASSAAGTEAFF

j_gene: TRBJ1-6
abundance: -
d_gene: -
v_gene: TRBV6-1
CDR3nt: TGTGCCAGCAGTGCACCATTCAGGGCGGTAGCGGTTAATTCACCCCTCCACTTT
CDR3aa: CASSAPFRAVAVNSPLHF

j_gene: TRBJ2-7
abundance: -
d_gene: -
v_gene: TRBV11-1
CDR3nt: TGTGCCAGCAGCTTAGACATCTCCTACGAGCAGTACTTC
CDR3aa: CASSLDISYEQYF

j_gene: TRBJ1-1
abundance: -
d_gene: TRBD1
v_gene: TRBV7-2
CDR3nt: TGTGCCAGCAGCCTGGGACAGGGGATCGCTGAAGCTTTCTTT
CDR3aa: CASSLGQGIAEAFF

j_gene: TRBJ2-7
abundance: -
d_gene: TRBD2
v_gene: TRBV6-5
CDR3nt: TGTGCCAGCAGTCCTAAGCGGGGTACCTACGAGCAGTACTTC
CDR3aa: CASSPKRGTYEQYF

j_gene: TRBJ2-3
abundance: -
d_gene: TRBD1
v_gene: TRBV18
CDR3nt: TGTGCCAGCTCACTACAGGGGGCGTCCAGCACAGATACGCAGTATTTT
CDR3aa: CASSLQGASSTDTQYF

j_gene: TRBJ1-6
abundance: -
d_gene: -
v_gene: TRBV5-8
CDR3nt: TGTGCCAGCAGCCCTCCAAGACGGGTGGATTCACCCCTCCACTTT
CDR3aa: CASSPPRRVDSPLHF

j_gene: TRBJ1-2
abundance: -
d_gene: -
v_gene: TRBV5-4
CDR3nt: TGTGCCAGCAGCTCCCTCTACGACAGACGCTATGGCTACACCTTC
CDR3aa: CASSSLYDRRYGYTF

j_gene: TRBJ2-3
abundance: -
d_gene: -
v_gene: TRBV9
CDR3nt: TGTGCCAGCAGCCCACACACAGATACGCAGTATTTT
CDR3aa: CASSPHTDTQYF

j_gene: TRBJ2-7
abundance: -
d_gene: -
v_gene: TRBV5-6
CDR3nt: TGTGCCAGCAGCTTGGATCAAGGTCAGGTGGTTTCCTACGAGCAGTACTTC
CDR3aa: CASSLDQGQVVSYEQYF

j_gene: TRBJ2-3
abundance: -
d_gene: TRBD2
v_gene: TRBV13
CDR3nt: TGTGCCAGCAGCCTCCGACTAGCGGGGAGCACAGATACGCAGTATTTT
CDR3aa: CASSLRLAGSTDTQYF

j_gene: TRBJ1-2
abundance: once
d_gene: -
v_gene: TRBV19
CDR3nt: TGTGCCAGTAGTATGAACAGGGACAATGGCTACACCTTC
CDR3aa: CASSMNRDNGYTF

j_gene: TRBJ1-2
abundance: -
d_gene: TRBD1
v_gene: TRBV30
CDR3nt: TGTGCCTGGACTAGGGACAGGGCGAGCTATGGCTACACCTTC
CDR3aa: CAWTRDRASYGYTF

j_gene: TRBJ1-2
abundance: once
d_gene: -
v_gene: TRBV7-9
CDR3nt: TGTGCCAGCAGCTTAAATGGGGGGTATGGCTACACCTTC
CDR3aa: CASSLNGGYGYTF

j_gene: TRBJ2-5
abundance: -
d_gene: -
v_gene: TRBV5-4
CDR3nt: TGTGCCAGCAGCCCCGACAGACAAGAGACCCAGTACTTC
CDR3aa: CASSPDRQETQYF

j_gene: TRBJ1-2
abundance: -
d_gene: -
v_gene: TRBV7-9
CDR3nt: TGTGCCAGCAGCTTAGTGGACAGTCCTCAAGGCTACACCTTC
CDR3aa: CASSLVDSPQGYTF

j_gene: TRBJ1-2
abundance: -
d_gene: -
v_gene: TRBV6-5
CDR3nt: TGTGCCAGCAGTTACCGAGGGTATGGCTACACCTTC
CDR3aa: CASSYRGYGYTF

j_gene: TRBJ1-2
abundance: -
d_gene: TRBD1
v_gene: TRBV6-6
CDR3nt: TGTGCCAGCAGTTTGACAGGGTCTGAGGGCTACACCTTC
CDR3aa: CASSLTGSEGYTF

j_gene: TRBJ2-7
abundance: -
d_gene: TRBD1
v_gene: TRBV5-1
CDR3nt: TGCGCCAGCAGCACCCCGGGACAGAAATACGAGCAGTACTTC
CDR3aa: CASSTPGQKYEQYF

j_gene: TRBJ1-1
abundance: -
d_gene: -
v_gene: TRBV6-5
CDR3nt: TGTGCCAGCAGCCGGCTGGGAGGGAACACTGAAGCTTTCTTT
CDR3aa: CASSRLGGNTEAFF

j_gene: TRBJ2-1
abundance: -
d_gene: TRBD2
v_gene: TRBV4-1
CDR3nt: TGCGCCAGCAGCCGGACTAGCGGGGGGGCCAATGAGCAGTTCTTC
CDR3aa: CASSRTSGGANEQFF

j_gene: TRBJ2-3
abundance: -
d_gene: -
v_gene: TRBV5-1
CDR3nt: TGCGCCAGCAGCTTGGGGCAGGCAGATACGCAGTATTTT
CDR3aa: CASSLGQADTQYF

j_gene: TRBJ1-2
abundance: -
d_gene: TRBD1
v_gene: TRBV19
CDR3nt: TGTGCCAGTGCCGACAGGGGGCCTATCTATGGCTACACCTTC
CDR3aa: CASADRGPIYGYTF

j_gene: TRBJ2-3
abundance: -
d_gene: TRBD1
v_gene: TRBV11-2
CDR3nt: TGTGCCAGCAGCCAGACAGGGGGCACAGATACGCAGTATTTT
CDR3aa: CASSQTGGTDTQYF

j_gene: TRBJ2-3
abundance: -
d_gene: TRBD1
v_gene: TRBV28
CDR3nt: TGTGCCAGCAGCCAACGGGACAGGCAGTATTTT
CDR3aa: CASSQRDRQYF

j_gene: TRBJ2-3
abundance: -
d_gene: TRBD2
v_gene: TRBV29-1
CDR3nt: TGCAGCGTTGGGACTAGCGGGGGGGTCACAGATACGCAGTATTTT
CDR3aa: CSVGTSGGVTDTQYF

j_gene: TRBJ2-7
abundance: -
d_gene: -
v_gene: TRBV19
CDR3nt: TGTGCCAGTAGCGATACAGGGTATTACGAGCAGTACTTC
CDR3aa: CASSDTGYYEQYF

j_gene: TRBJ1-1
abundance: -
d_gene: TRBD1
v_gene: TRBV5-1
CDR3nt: TGCGCCAGCAGTTGGAAGGGGGCAGAAGGAGGAGCTTTCTTT
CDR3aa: CASSWKGAEGGAFF

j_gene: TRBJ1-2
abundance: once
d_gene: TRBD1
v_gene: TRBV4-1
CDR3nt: TGCGCCAGCAGCCAAGTTGTGGGACAGATATATGGCTACACCTTC
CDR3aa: CASSQVVGQIYGYTF

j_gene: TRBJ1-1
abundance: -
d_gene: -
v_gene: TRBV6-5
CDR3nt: TGTGCCAGCAGGGGGAGGACCAGGAACACTGAAGCTTTCTTT
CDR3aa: CASRGRTRNTEAFF

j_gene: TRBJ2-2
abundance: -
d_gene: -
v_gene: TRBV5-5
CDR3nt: TGTGCCAGCAGCTTCGTCGACAGGCCCCTTCTCACCGGGGAGCTGTTTTTT
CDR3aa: CASSFVDRPLLTGELFF

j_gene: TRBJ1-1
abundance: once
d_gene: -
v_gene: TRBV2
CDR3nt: TGTGCCAGCAGCCCGCAGTTCCCCAGCACTGAAGCTTTCTTT
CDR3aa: CASSPQFPSTEAFF

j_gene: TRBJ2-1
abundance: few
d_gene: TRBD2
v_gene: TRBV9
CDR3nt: TGTGCCAGCAGCCAGCGGGGGACCTACAATGAGCAGTTCTTC
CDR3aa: CASSQRGTYNEQFF

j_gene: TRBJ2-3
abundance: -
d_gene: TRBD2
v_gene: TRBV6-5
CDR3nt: TGTGCCAGCACGAGCGGGGTCCCAGATACGCAGTATTTT
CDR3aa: CASTSGVPDTQYF

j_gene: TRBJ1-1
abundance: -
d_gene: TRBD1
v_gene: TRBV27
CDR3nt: TGTGCCAGCAGTTATGGGACAGCACAAACCTCACTGATCTTCTTT
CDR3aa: CASSYGTAQTSLIFF

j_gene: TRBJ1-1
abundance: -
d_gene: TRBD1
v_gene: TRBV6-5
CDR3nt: TGTGCCAGCCGGGACAGATACACTGAAGCTTTCTTT
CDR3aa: CASRDRYTEAFF

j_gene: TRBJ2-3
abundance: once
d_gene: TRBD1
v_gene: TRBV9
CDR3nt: TGTGCCAGCAGCGCTACAGGGGCAGATACGCAGTATTTT
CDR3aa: CASSATGADTQYF

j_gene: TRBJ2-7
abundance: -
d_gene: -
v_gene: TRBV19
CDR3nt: TGTGCCAGTAGTAACCGGGACACCTACGAGCAGTACTTC
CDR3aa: CASSNRDTYEQYF

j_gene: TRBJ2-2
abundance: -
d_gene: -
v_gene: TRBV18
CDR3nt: TGTGCCAGCTCACCCGATAGCGGATATCACACCGGGGAGCTGTTTTTT
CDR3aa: CASSPDSGYHTGELFF

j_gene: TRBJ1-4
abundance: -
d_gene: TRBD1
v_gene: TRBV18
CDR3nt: TGTGCCAGCTCACCGAGGACAGGGAGTAATGAAAAACTGTTTTTT
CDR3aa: CASSPRTGSNEKLFF

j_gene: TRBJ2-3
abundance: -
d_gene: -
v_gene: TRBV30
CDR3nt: TGTGCCTGGAGTGTACTGGGCAGGGGGGAAGATACGCAGTATTTT
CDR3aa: CAWSVLGRGEDTQYF

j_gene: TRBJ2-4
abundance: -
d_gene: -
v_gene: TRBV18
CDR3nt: TGTGCCAGCTCACGGTCGGGAAATGACAAAAACATTCAGTACTTC
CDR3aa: CASSRSGNDKNIQYF

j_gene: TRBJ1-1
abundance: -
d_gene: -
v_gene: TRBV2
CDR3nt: TGTGCCAGCACTAAGGACAACTCACCCACTGAAGCTTTCTTT
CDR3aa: CASTKDNSPTEAFF

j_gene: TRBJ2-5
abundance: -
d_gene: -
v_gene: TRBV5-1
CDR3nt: TGCGCCAGCAGCTTGGATGGGGCGGCGACCCAGTACTTC
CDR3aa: CASSLDGAATQYF

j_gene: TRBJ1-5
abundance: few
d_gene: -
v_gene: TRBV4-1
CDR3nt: TGCGCCAGCAGCCGAGAACGGGATCAGCCCCAGCATTTT
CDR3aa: CASSRERDQPQHF

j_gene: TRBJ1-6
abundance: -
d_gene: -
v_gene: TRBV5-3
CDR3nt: TGTGCCAGAAGCTTGGGTGCAGGGTGGGTTAATTCACCCCTCCACTTT
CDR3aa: CARSLGAGWVNSPLHF

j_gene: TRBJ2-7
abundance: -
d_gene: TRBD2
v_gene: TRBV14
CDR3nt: TGTGCCAGCCTGACCATTATAGCGGGGGACACCGAGCAGTACTTC
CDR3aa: CASLTIIAGDTEQYF

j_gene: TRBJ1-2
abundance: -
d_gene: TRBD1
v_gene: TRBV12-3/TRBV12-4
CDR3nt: TGTGCCAGCAGTTACGGACAGGGAACCGGCTACACCTTC
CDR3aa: CASSYGQGTGYTF

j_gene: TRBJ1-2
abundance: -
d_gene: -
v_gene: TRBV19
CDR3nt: TGTGCCAGTTGTGACGGGGGTATGGGCGATGGCTACACCTTC
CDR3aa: CASCDGGMGDGYTF

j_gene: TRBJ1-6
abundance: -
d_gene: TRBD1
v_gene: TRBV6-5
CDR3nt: TGTGCCAGCAGGGGAAGACAGGGGGGGCGTTCACCCCTCCACTTT
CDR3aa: CASRGRQGGRSPLHF